These 13 T cell receptor beta chains were all obtained from the same sample, sequenced in a study of T cells after yellow fever vaccination. TCRdb fed the 5' RACE reads into MiXCR, producing one record per CDR3 protein. The table includes some 300,000 distinct CDR3 sequences, around 4% detected once. The sample was PBMCs, taken on the day of the yellow fever booster vaccination. These receptors came from a man between 18 and 29 years old who received the YFV17D yellow fever vaccine.

The V call is TRBV12-3 or TRBV12-4, the J call TRBJ1-2; 11 bases map to TRBD1. J was trimmed by 4 bases and V by 10 bases; bases with no gene match: 26. The CDR3 runs to 20 residues. CDR3 in amino acids: CATSRDRRDRGSLTSYGYTF. The CDR3 DNA sequence: TGTGCCACCTCTAGGGATCGTCGGGACAGGGGGTCCCTTACCAGCTATGGCTACACCTTC.

This clonotype was counted ten times or more. This rearrangement joins TRBV4-3 to TRBJ2-3, with TRBD2 identical over 11 bases. With V trimmed by 3 bases and J by 5 bases, 22 bases remained unmatched. The germline V gene encodes CDR1 LGHNA and CDR2 YSLEER. This CDR3 is 21 amino acids long. The CDR3 protein is CASSHGPPRSSGGQLGDTQYF. The CDR3 DNA is TGCGCCAGCAGCCACGGACCCCCTCGATCTAGCGGGGGGCAATTGGGAGATACGCAGTATTTT.

This clonotype was counted many times. V and J are TRBV7-9 and TRBJ1-1, with D perhaps matching TRBD1 (5 bases). Germline CDR1 reads SEHNR; CDR2 reads FQNEAQ (reference sequence). The length of the CDR3 is 11 residues. The CDR3 is CAGGGSTEAFF. In DNA form, the CDR3 reads TGTGCTGGGGGGGGAAGCACTGAAGCTTTCTTT.

This clonotype has at least ten counts. V is TRBV5-1 and J is TRBJ1-1; no firm D call. Trimming shortened V by 2 bases and J by 1 base, and 6 bases separated the two germline ends. Germline V gene sequence: CDR1 SGHRS, CDR2 YFSETQ. The CDR3 is 13 residues long. The CDR3 nucleotides are TGCGCCAGCAGCTTTGGGGAGAACACTGAAGCTTTCTTT. Protein sequence: CASSFGENTEAFF.

This clonotype turned up a few times. The chain carries TRBV5-1 and TRBJ1-3; possibly TRBD1 for D (6 bases). CDR3 length: 15 residues. Germline assignment: CDR1 SGHRS and CDR2 YFSETQ. Trimming took 1 base from V and 8 from J, leaving 16 bases between them. CDR3 DNA: TGCGCCAGCAGCTTGACAGGGACCCCGGGAGACACCATATATTTT. Translated, it gives CASSLTGTPGDTIYF.

The chain has TRBV10-3 and TRBJ2-3; the D gene is possibly TRBD2 (6 bases). The CDR3 length is 15 residues. Trimming removed 4 bases at V and 4 bases at J, with 15 bases between. Germline assignment: CDR1 ENHRY and CDR2 SYGVKD. CDR3: CAISGALLAPDTQYF. The CDR3 DNA reads as TGTGCCATCAGTGGTGCCTTACTAGCCCCAGATACGCAGTATTTT.

This clonotype was seen ten or more times. The rearrangement links TRBV7-2 to TRBJ1-1; D possibly corresponds to TRBD1 (6 bases). The CDR3 has 19 amino acids. Germline-derived CDR1 and CDR2 are SGHTA and FQGNSA. V was pared by 5 bases and J by 1 base, with 26 bases between. The CDR3 protein is CASSLLLQGLRYGNTEAFF. CDR3 nucleotides: TGTGCCAGCAGCCTACTGTTACAGGGTCTGAGGTACGGGAACACTGAAGCTTTCTTT. Using reference TRBV7-2 and TRBJ1-1 for the parts outside the CDR3, the full variable domain is GAGVSQSPSNKVTEKGKDVELRCDPISGHTALYWYRQSLGQGLEFLIYFQGNSAPDKSGLPSDRFSAERTGGSVSTLTIQRTQQEDSAVYLCASSLLLQGLRYGNTEAFFGQGTRLTVV.

The CDR3 coding sequence is TGCGCCAGCAGCCAAGACCTCCGTGGGGGCGCGGTAGTGGACCAGCCCCAGCATTTT. Amino acid sequence: CASSQDLRGGAVVDQPQHF. This sequence joins TRBV4-3 and TRBJ1-5; TRBD1 might be the D (6 bases). This CDR3 comprises 19 residues. Germline V lookup: CDR1 LGHNA, CDR2 YSLEER. The V gene lost 0 bases and the J gene lost 7 bases, with 25 bases spanning the gap.

This clonotype has a count of ten or more. The V gene is TRBV5-1, the J gene TRBJ2-1; the D gene is possibly TRBD1 (6 bases). The CDR3 totals 15 residues. Deletions cut 3 bases from V and 1 base from J, with 11 bases between. Germline V gives CDR1 SGHRS, CDR2 YFSETQ. DNA of the CDR3: TGCGCCAGCAGCTCGTTGGGGGCGTCCTACAATGAGCAGTTCTTC. It encodes CASSSLGASYNEQFF. Full variable domain (outside the CDR3, taken from reference TRBV5-1 and TRBJ2-1): KAGVTQTPRYLIKTRGQQVTLSCSPISGHRSVSWYQQTPGQGLQFLFEYFSETQRNKGNFPGRFSGRQFSNSRSEMNVSTLELGDSALYLCASSSLGASYNEQFFGPGTRLTVL.

This clonotype was picked up a small number of times. The rearrangement links TRBV4-2 to TRBJ2-2, with D perhaps matching TRBD2 (6 bases). This CDR3 contains 17 residues. Looked up from germline, CDR1 is LGHNA and CDR2 is YNFKEQ. V lost 0 bases to trimming and J lost 1 base, with 12 bases between them. CDR3 sequence (DNA): TGTGCCAGCAGCCAAGAGGGTGCGCGGGGGAACACCGGGGAGCTGTTTTTT. It encodes CASSQEGARGNTGELFF.

There are a few counts of this clonotype. This chain uses TRBV20-1 with TRBJ1-1; no firm D call. In germline, CDR1 is DFQATT, CDR2 SNEGSKA (reference sequence). The CDR3 loop spans 12 amino acids. CDR3 loop: CRAAKYLKEAFF. The CDR3 bases are TGCAGGGCCGCAAAATACCTGAAAGAAGCTTTCTTT.

The DNA of the CDR3 is TGCAGTGCTAGCCCCGACGTCTACGAGCAGTACGTC. It translates to CSASPDVYEQYV. The chain combines TRBV20-1 with TRBJ2-7; no firm D call. With 3 bases removed from V and 3 bases from J, the gap between germline ends came to 9 bases. The germline CDR1 and CDR2 sequences are DFQATT and SNEGSKA (reference sequence). This CDR3 has 12 amino acids.

The genes are TRBV25-1 and TRBJ2-7, with a weak D call TRBD1 (6 bases). V was clipped by 4 bases and J by 12 bases, with 25 bases between them. This CDR3 contains 15 residues. Germline CDR1 MGHDK, CDR2 SYGVNS. DNA of the CDR3: TGTGCCAGCAGTGCTATAGAACAGGGAACCTATGGCGCGTACGTC. As protein: CASSAIEQGTYGAYV.